A single sample is the source of the 14 T cell receptor beta chains below, sequenced in a study of CD8+ T cells in alopecia areata. After isolation, RNA underwent reverse transcription to generate cDNA as the sequencing template. TCRdb keeps only in-frame clones here, not all; method: immunoSEQ multiplex PCR. The sample includes 100,000 to 130,000 clones, roughly 60% of them seen just once. Sequenced sample: CD8+ T cells sorted from blood. These TCRs come from a human donor in good health.

The chain joins TRBV11-2 to TRBJ1-2; 9 nucleotides line up with TRBD1. The CDR3 covers 15 residues. V gave up 3 bases and J gave up 4 bases; unmatched junction bases: 6. Looked up from germline, CDR1 is SGHAT and CDR2 is FQNNGV. CDR3: CASSFSGTGPYGYTF. Written as DNA, the CDR3 is TGTGCCAGCAGCTTCTCCGGGACAGGGCCCTATGGCTACACCTTC.

The chain employs TRBV5-6 and TRBJ1-1; the D gene is possibly TRBD1 (6 bases). The CDR3 contains 15 residues. The V gene lost 4 bases and the J gene lost 5 bases, with 18 bases spanning the gap. Germline V gene data show CDR1 as SGHDT and CDR2 as YYEEEE. The CDR3 loop is CASSQGGGRLTEAFF. The DNA of the CDR3 is TGTGCCAGCAGCCAAGGAGGGGGGCGGTTGACTGAAGCTTTCTTT.

The chain uses TRBV7-9 and TRBJ2-3; TRBD2 might be the D (6 bases). The V end was cut by 1 base, the J end by 4 bases, with 6 bases between. The CDR3 loop spans 13 amino acids. CDR1 is SEHNR and CDR2 is FQNEAQ in the germline V gene (reference sequence). The CDR3 here is CASSLGLADTQYF. The CDR3, as DNA: TGTGCCAGCAGCTTAGGACTAGCAGATACGCAGTATTTT. The whole variable domain, remainder taken from reference TRBV7-9 and TRBJ2-3, is DTGVSQNPRHKITKRGQNVTFRCDPISEHNRLYWYRQTLGQGPEFLTYFQNEAQLEKSRLLSDRFSAERPKGSFSTLEIQRTEQGDSAMYLCASSLGLADTQYFGPGTRLTVL.

The chain links TRBV6-5 to TRBJ1-1, with D unclear. Germline-derived CDR1 and CDR2 are MNHEY and SVGAGI. V gave up 0 bases and J gave up 1 base, with 6 bases separating them. The CDR3 runs 14 residues. The CDR3 nucleotides read TGTGCCAGCAGTTACTCCACAGAGAACACTGAAGCTTTCTTT. It is translated as CASSYSTENTEAFF.

V gene TRBV15 combines with J gene TRBJ2-1, with D perhaps matching TRBD2 (5 bases). With 3 bases removed from V and 5 bases from J, the gap between germline ends came to 8 bases. This CDR3 has 13 residues. Looked up from germline, CDR1 is LNHNV and CDR2 is YYDKDF (reference sequence). The CDR3 bases are TGTGCCACCAGCAGGACTACAGACAATGAGCAGTTCTTC. Its protein is CATSRTTDNEQFF.

This clone was seen a handful of times. At the DNA level, this CDR3 is encoded by other sequences in the same sample as well. The chain combines TRBV5-4 with TRBJ1-2, with unresolved D. Germline assignment: CDR1 SGHNT and CDR2 YYREEE (reference sequence). This CDR3 spans 13 amino acids. Trimming took 0 bases from V and 4 from J, leaving 7 bases between them. CDR3 sequence reads: CASSLAGVYGYTF. The CDR3 DNA sequence: TGTGCCAGCAGCTTGGCGGGTGTCTATGGCTACACCTTC. Based on the CDR3 plus reference TRBV5-4 and TRBJ1-2, the full variable domain is ETGVTQSPTHLIKTRGQQVTLRCSSQSGHNTVSWYQQALGQGPQFIFQYYREEENGRGNFPPRFSGLQFPNYSSELNVNALELDDSALYLCASSLAGVYGYTFGSGTRLTVV.

The chain has TRBV25-1 and TRBJ2-1; 8 bases align to TRBD2. J gave up 4 bases and V 6 bases, and 8 bases lay outside the gene matches. The CDR3 has 15 amino acids. Germline CDR1 MGHDK, CDR2 SYGVNS. The CDR3 DNA follows: TGTGCCAGCAGCGAAGAACTAGCGGAATACAATGAGCAGTTCTTC. Its protein is CASSEELAEYNEQFF.

V gene TRBV5-6 combines with J gene TRBJ2-1; 8 bases are a match to TRBD2. The V segment lost 2 bases and the J segment 2 bases; nucleotides outside the gene matches: 6. This CDR3 comprises 16 residues. Germline assignment: CDR1 SGHDT and CDR2 YYEEEE. CDR3 sequence reads: CASSFGSGGTYNEQFF. CDR3 bases: TGTGCCAGCAGCTTCGGAAGCGGGGGAACCTACAATGAGCAGTTCTTC. Drawing the rest from reference TRBV5-6 and TRBJ2-1, the complete variable domain is DAGVTQSPTHLIKTRGQQVTLRCSPKSGHDTVSWYQQALGQGPQFIFQYYEEEERQRGNFPDRFSGHQFPNYSSELNVNALLLGDSALYLCASSFGSGGTYNEQFFGPGTRLTVL.

The V call is TRBV29-1, the J call TRBJ1-2; possible D gene TRBD1, 6 bases. The germline CDR1 and CDR2 sequences are SQVTM and ANQGSEA. The CDR3 runs to 10 residues. Deletions cut 5 bases from V and 11 bases from J, with 12 bases between. The CDR3 DNA reads as TGCAGCGTTCAAACAGGGCGTTACACCTTC. It yields the protein CSVQTGRYTF.

The chain recombines TRBV30 with TRBJ1-1, with a tentative D call TRBD1 (6 bases). CDR1 is GTSNPN, CDR2 SVGIG, per germline (reference sequence). The V and J ends lost 8 bases and 7 bases respectively, with 14 bases between them. The CDR3 sequence is 11 residues long. Here the CDR3 DNA reads TGTGCCCGGGACTGGGGACATGAAGCTTTCTTT. Translated, it gives CARDWGHEAFF.

V and J are TRBV29-1 and TRBJ1-2; D is unresolved. V lost 4 bases and J lost 2, with 5 bases in between. The CDR3 totals 11 residues. The germline V gene encodes CDR1 SQVTM and CDR2 ANQGSEA. In DNA form, the CDR3 reads TGCAGCGTTGTTACCAACTATGGCTACACCTTC. Its protein product is CSVVTNYGYTF.

V and J are TRBV6-4 and TRBJ2-3, with 7 bases identical to TRBD1. The CDR3 length is 18 residues. V lost 5 bases, J lost 0 bases, and 14 bases stayed unmatched. The V gene's germline CDR1 is MRHNA and CDR2 SNTAGT. This chain's CDR3 is CASSCLRDSLGSTDTQYF. CDR3 DNA sequence: TGTGCCAGCAGTTGCCTCCGGGACAGCCTAGGGAGCACAGATACGCAGTATTTT.

This clone has a handful of counts. The V gene is TRBV5-5, the J gene TRBJ2-7; TRBD1 aligns across 10 bases. Germline V gene data show CDR1 as SGHKS and CDR2 as YYEKEE (reference sequence). This CDR3 is 14 amino acids long. Trimming cost V 4 bases and J 3 bases; bases outside gene matches: 4. CDR3 residues: CASSPWTGGYEQYF. CDR3 bases: TGTGCCAGCAGCCCTTGGACAGGGGGCTACGAGCAGTACTTC.

The chain has TRBV9 and TRBJ2-3, with D possibly being TRBD1 or TRBD2 (5 bases each). Looked up from germline, CDR1 is SGDLS and CDR2 is YYNGEE. The CDR3 extends over 16 amino acids. V was clipped by 1 base and J by 6 bases, with 18 bases between them. The CDR3 here is CASSVRGTALLDTQYF. The CDR3 nucleotides read TGTGCCAGCAGCGTACGAGGGACCGCCCTTCTGGATACGCAGTATTTT.